The 29 T cell receptor beta chains given below trace back to one sample, sequenced in a study of T cells in Graves' hyperthyroidism and ophthalmopathy. There were TCR beta CDR3 regions amplified from RNA transcripts. HTBI primers were the set used in a first-round RT-PCR of the TCR CDR3. TCRdb redid the calling of the multiplex PCR reads with MiXCR, one entry per CDR3 protein. The sample yields 550,000 to 600,000 distinct CDR3 sequences, over 12% seen once. Sequencing was carried out using blood. Receptors originate from a woman aged 18-29 years with Graves' ophthalmopathy.

The J gene is TRBJ1-4, the V gene TRBV7-9; D not certain. The CDR3 runs 12 residues. CDR1 and CDR2 (germline): SEHNR, FQNEAQ (reference sequence). V lost 5 bases and J 7 bases, leaving 8 bases between the germline ends. CDR3 DNA: TGTGCCAGCAGCCCTGGGGTTGAAAAACTGTTTTTT. Its protein is CASSPGVEKLFF.

In regard to this clonotype: Relative to the germline gene, one junction end is altered; a read error may explain this. The V gene is TRBV19, the J gene TRBJ2-7; 8 bases are shared with TRBD1. CDR1 is LNHDA, CDR2 SQIVND, per germline (reference sequence). There are 14 residues in the CDR3. This CDR3 is CASSEQGGSYKQYF. DNA for the CDR3: TGTGCCAGTAGTGAACAGGGGGGTTCCTACAAGCAGTACTTC. The full variable domain, rest sourced from reference TRBV19 and TRBJ2-7, is DGGITQSPKYLFRKEGQNVTLSCEQNLNHDAMYWYRQDPGQGLRLIYYSQIVNDFQKGDIAEGYSVSREKKESFPLTVTSAQKNPTAFYLCASSEQGGSYKQYFGPGTRLTVT.

This clonotype was counted at least ten times. The V and J genes are TRBV3-1 and TRBJ1-3, with D perhaps matching TRBD1 (5 bases). Germline lookup yields CDR1 LGHDT and CDR2 YNNKEL (reference sequence). The V end lost 4 bases, the J end lost 7 bases, and 14 bases lay between the germline ends. The CDR3 is 14 residues long. CDR3 DNA sequence: TGTGCCAGCAGCCCCCGGGACTTGGGGAACACCATATATTTT. As protein: CASSPRDLGNTIYF.

This clonotype was recorded at least ten times. This chain uses TRBV28 with TRBJ2-3; 15 nucleotides match TRBD2. The CDR3 is 21 amino acids. Unmatched junction bases numbered 13, after V lost 2 bases and J lost 1 base. Per the germline V gene, CDR1 is MDHEN and CDR2 is SYDVKM. In DNA form, the CDR3 reads TGTGCCAGCAGTTTACAATCCGGGACAGGGACTAGCGGGAGGCGCACAGATACGCAGTATTTT. It yields the protein CASSLQSGTGTSGRRTDTQYF.

The J gene is TRBJ2-7, the V gene TRBV6-1; 12 bases are a match to TRBD1. This CDR3 spans 14 amino acids. J lost 5 bases, V lost 6 bases, and 5 bases had no gene match. Germline CDR1 reads MNHNS; CDR2 reads SASEGT. CDR3 protein: CASRRGQGAHEQYF. For the CDR3, the DNA is TGTGCCAGCAGGAGGGGACAGGGGGCCCACGAGCAGTACTTC.

At least ten counts were recorded for this clonotype. This chain links TRBV6-1 with TRBJ1-4, with D possibly matching TRBD1 (5 bases). The V gene lost 6 bases and the J gene lost 5 bases, with 19 bases spanning the gap. The CDR3 extends over 16 amino acids. Germline V gives CDR1 MNHNS, CDR2 SASEGT. The CDR3 region has the DNA TGTGCCAGCAGCGGGGCGGGGAGCACTACGAATGAAAAACTGTTTTTT. It is translated as CASSGAGSTTNEKLFF.

This clonotype was recorded many times. This chain links TRBV7-8 with TRBJ1-5; D is perhaps TRBD1 (6 bases). The V end lost 4 bases, the J end lost 5 bases, and 15 bases lay between the germline ends. The length of the CDR3 is 15 residues. CDR1 SGHVS and CDR2 FQNEAQ come from the germline V gene. The CDR3 loop is CASSYLGQIDQPQHF. The CDR3 nucleotides read TGTGCCAGCAGCTACCTCGGACAGATCGATCAGCCCCAGCATTTT.

This clonotype was seen repeatedly, ten times or more. The chain is built from TRBV27 and TRBJ2-2, with D perhaps matching TRBD1 or TRBD2 (5 bases each). V lost 6 bases to trimming and J lost 7 bases, with 24 bases between them. CDR3 size: 17 residues. Germline loops: CDR1 MNHEY, CDR2 SMNVEV (reference sequence). This CDR3 is CASSPLWGRVLIGELFF. The CDR3 nucleotides read TGTGCCAGCAGCCCCCTATGGGGGAGAGTCCTGATCGGGGAGCTGTTTTTT.

This clonotype was counted only a few times. This chain connects TRBV12-3 or TRBV12-4 to TRBJ2-2, with TRBD1 matching 9 bases. This CDR3 comprises 15 residues. V shed 6 bases and J 5 bases; nucleotides not matched to a gene: 7. CDR3 protein: CASSRQGVGTGELFF. DNA of the CDR3: TGTGCCAGCAGCAGACAGGGGGTGGGAACCGGGGAGCTGTTTTTT.

V usage is TRBV27 and J usage is TRBJ1-1, with D hard to call. Germline V gene data show CDR1 as MNHEY and CDR2 as SMNVEV (reference sequence). This CDR3 spans 11 amino acids. With 7 bases removed from V and 9 bases from J, the gap between germline ends came to 12 bases. CDR3 loop: CASTVAGKAFF. The DNA for the CDR3 is TGTGCCAGCACTGTTGCTGGGAAAGCTTTCTTT.

This clonotype occurred many times. This chain joins TRBV28 and TRBJ2-7, with a tentative D call TRBD2 (5 bases). Between the trimmed V and J ends, which lost 7 bases and 1 base, there was a span of 11 bases. From germline, CDR1 is MDHEN and CDR2 SYDVKM. This CDR3 comprises 13 residues. The CDR3 coding sequence is TGTGCCAGCACGGTATCGGGGTCCTACGAGCAGTACTTC. Protein: CASTVSGSYEQYF.

This clonotype has a handful of counts. The chain is built from TRBV5-5 and TRBJ2-7, with D possibly TRBD1 on 6 matching bases. This CDR3 spans 15 amino acids. V was shortened by 4 bases and J by 4 bases, with 18 bases between the two germline ends. Germline CDR1 is SGHKS and CDR2 is YYEKEE (reference sequence). The CDR3 nucleotides are TGTGCCAGCAGCACGGGACACGAGACGCTTTACGAGCAGTACTTC. It encodes CASSTGHETLYEQYF.

The chain links TRBV6-2 or TRBV6-3 to TRBJ1-5; possibly TRBD1 for D (6 bases). The CDR3 length is 12 residues. Germline CDR1 is MNHEY and CDR2 is SVGEGT. Trimming cost V 6 bases and J 7 bases, with 10 bases left between them. DNA of the CDR3: TGTGCCAGCAGCCACAGGGACCAGCCCCAGCATTTT. This translates into CASSHRDQPQHF.

This clonotype came up many times. The genes are TRBV20-1 and TRBJ2-5; a weak D match, TRBD2 (5 bases). Deletions cut 2 bases from V and 2 bases from J, with 12 bases between. The CDR3 contains 14 residues. Per the germline V gene, CDR1 is DFQATT and CDR2 is SNEGSKA (reference sequence). For the CDR3, the DNA is TGCAGTGCTAGACTAGCCTGGACGCAAGAGACCCAGTACTTC. Translating it yields CSARLAWTQETQYF.

This clonotype was seen at least ten times. The V and J genes are TRBV7-8 and TRBJ1-3; 9 bases are shared with TRBD1. The CDR3 has 15 amino acids. CDR1 is SGHVS, CDR2 FQNEAQ, per germline. J was trimmed by 3 bases and V by 5 bases; bases with no gene match: 5. This CDR3 is CASSPDRGFGNTIYF. The CDR3 bases are TGTGCCAGCAGCCCCGACAGGGGGTTTGGAAACACCATATATTTT.

This chain connects TRBV7-6 to TRBJ2-1, with TRBD2 identical over 14 bases. CDR3 length: 16 residues. CDR1 is SGHVS and CDR2 is FNYEAQ in the germline V gene. The ends lost 0 bases at V and 12 bases at J; junction bases unmatched: 7. The CDR3 loop is CASSLAWTSGRSWQFF. The CDR3 coding sequence is TGTGCCAGCAGCTTAGCGTGGACTAGCGGGAGGAGTTGGCAGTTCTTC.

CDR3 protein: CASSLVSEKLFF. The CDR3, as DNA: TGTGCCAGCAGCTTAGTTTCAGAAAAACTGTTTTTT. The chain carries TRBV7-9 and TRBJ1-4; no reliable D call. In germline, CDR1 is SEHNR, CDR2 FQNEAQ (reference sequence). The CDR3 runs to 12 residues. V lost 1 base, J lost 8 bases, and 5 bases lay in between.

In this sample, this clonotype turned up many times. The chain has TRBV7-2 and TRBJ1-5, with TRBD1 matching 9 bases. The CDR3 is 16 amino acids. CDR1 is SGHTA, CDR2 FQGNSA, per germline. Germline trimming cut 3 bases from V and 3 bases from J; bases unmatched to any gene: 6. The CDR3 protein is CASSFTGTGINQPQHF. The CDR3 bases are TGTGCCAGCAGCTTTACCGGGACAGGGATCAATCAGCCCCAGCATTTT.

This clonotype was counted ten times or more. V gene TRBV6-1 combines with J gene TRBJ2-7; TRBD1 matches 7 bases. CDR3 length equals 15 residues. Germline V gene sequence: CDR1 MNHNS, CDR2 SASEGT. Trimming at V came to 5 bases and at J to 2 bases, leaving 9 bases not matched to a gene. CDR3: CASSHDGQGAYEQYF. Here the CDR3 DNA reads TGTGCCAGCAGTCACGACGGGCAGGGGGCCTACGAGCAGTACTTC.

This clonotype was picked up many times. The genes are TRBV6-1 and TRBJ2-7; 7 bases fit TRBD2. The length of the CDR3 is 16 residues. The ends lost 5 bases at V and 0 bases at J; junction bases unmatched: 10. From germline, CDR1 is MNHNS and CDR2 SASEGT. CDR3 bases: TGTGCCAGCAGTCCCACAAGCGGGATGGGCTCCTACGAGCAGTACTTC. Translated, it gives CASSPTSGMGSYEQYF.

In this sample, this clonotype turned up many times. The CDR3 DNA reads TGTGCCAGCAGCTTAGGGCAGGGGTCGTGGGGACGTGGCTACACCTTC. This codes for CASSLGQGSWGRGYTF. The chain combines TRBV7-3 with TRBJ1-2; D is possibly TRBD1 (6 bases). Per germline, CDR1 SGHTA and CDR2 FQGTGA. Trimming shortened V by 2 bases and J by 7 bases, and 20 bases separated the two germline ends. This CDR3 spans 16 amino acids.

The sample holds many counts of this clonotype. CDR3 sequence reads: CATGTGHDQPQHF. The CDR3 region has the DNA TGTGCCACCGGAACAGGGCATGATCAGCCCCAGCATTTT. V usage is TRBV15 and J usage is TRBJ1-5, with D possibly matching TRBD1 (6 bases). The CDR3 is 13 amino acids. Per germline, CDR1 LNHNV and CDR2 YYDKDF (reference sequence). V lost 8 bases and J 5 bases, leaving 13 bases between the germline ends.

This clonotype was seen a few times. A much larger clone lies one base from this, so it may be a read error. The V call is TRBV20-1, the J call TRBJ2-5, with D possibly TRBD2 on 6 matching bases. The CDR3 is 15 amino acids. Per the germline V gene, CDR1 is DFQATT and CDR2 is SNEGSKA (reference sequence). As DNA, the CDR3 is TGCAGTGCTAGACGGGTCGGGAGTGCGGAAGAGACCGAGTACTTC. Its translation: CSARRVGSAEETEYF.

The V call is TRBV18, the J call TRBJ2-7; D is unclear. In germline, CDR1 is KGHSH, CDR2 LQKENI. The ends were cut back, 0 bases at V and 3 bases at J, with 18 bases in the middle. The CDR3 sequence is 17 residues long. The CDR3 region has the DNA TGTGCCAGCTCACCACCGTTAGTGACTGGGCGTGGCTACGAGCAGTACTTC. Translating gives CASSPPLVTGRGYEQYF.

A few counts support this clonotype. With a much larger clone just one base away, this may be a read error. The chain carries TRBV27 and TRBJ1-1; 11 bases line up with TRBD1. The CDR3 runs to 16 residues. CDR1 MNHEY and CDR2 SMNVEV come from the germline V gene (reference sequence). CDR3 region: CASRTRTGGERTEASF. The CDR3, as DNA: TGTGCCAGCAGGACTAGGACAGGGGGCGAAAGAACTGAAGCTTCCTTT.

This clonotype was seen ten or more times. The V call is TRBV7-9, the J call TRBJ2-1, with D perhaps matching TRBD2 (6 bases). The CDR3 covers 17 residues. The V end lost 5 bases, the J end lost 6 bases, and 23 bases lay between the germline ends. Looked up from germline, CDR1 is SEHNR and CDR2 is FQNEAQ (reference sequence). The CDR3 coding sequence is TGTGCCAGCAGCGGACACCCCGTTAGCGGACGGCCCAATGAGCAGTTCTTC. Protein: CASSGHPVSGRPNEQFF.

Of note for this clonotype: This may stem from a read error, because a much larger clone lies one nucleotide away. The rearrangement joins TRBV30 to TRBJ1-1; D perhaps matches TRBD1 (5 bases). CDR3 length equals 13 residues. Germline V gene sequence: CDR1 GTSNPN, CDR2 SVGIG (reference sequence). Trimming stripped 3 bases from V and 3 bases from J, with 11 bases between. In DNA, the CDR3 is TGTGCCTGGAGGCGGGGGGAGCACACTGAAGCTTTCTTT. As protein: CAWRRGEHTEAFF. Drawing the rest from reference TRBV30 and TRBJ1-1, the complete variable domain is SQTIHQWPATLVQPVGSPLSLECTVEGTSNPNLYWYRQAAGRGLQLLFYSVGIGQISSEVPQNLSASRPQDRQFILSSKKLLLSDSGFYLCAWRRGEHTEAFFGQGTRLTVV.

This sequence joins TRBV4-2 and TRBJ2-1; D is unclear. Trimming left V 0 bases short and J 4 bases short, with 16 bases between. The CDR3 has 17 residues. Germline assignment: CDR1 LGHNA and CDR2 YNFKEQ. This CDR3 is CASSQDGPGGDYNEQFF. The DNA for the CDR3 is TGTGCCAGCAGCCAAGACGGACCAGGTGGGGATTACAATGAGCAGTTCTTC.

This clonotype was observed a few times. The genes are TRBV3-1 and TRBJ1-2, with D possibly being TRBD1 (6 bases). Trimming took off 1 base at V and 5 bases at J, with 17 bases between the two ends. Germline assignment: CDR1 LGHDT and CDR2 YNNKEL (reference sequence). This CDR3 comprises 16 residues. CDR3 coding DNA: TGTGCCAGCAGCCAAGGATGGCAGGGGTTGATTTATGGCTACACCTTC. It codes for CASSQGWQGLIYGYTF.